Detailed here is one T cell receptor (beta chain). Its antigen remains unknown. This entry is derived from a study of cytomegalovirus exposure and HLA in healthy donors. Overall study: An earlier analysis found 100 million or so unique TCR beta sequences from about 190 million T cells.

It was with 60 Vbeta and 13 Jbeta primers that the PCR ran. Only in-frame clones appear in the TCRdb table, and some are missing; sequencing was by immunoSEQ multiplex PCR. The data hold about 190,000 clones, with about four fifths observed a single time. With 1 base removed from V and 6 bases from J, the gap between germline ends came to 13 bases. This CDR3 comprises 15 residues. Germline-derived CDR1 and CDR2 are SEHNR and FQNEAQ (reference sequence). Study findings and constraints: Specificity for CMV antigens was confirmed in vitro for a few of the CMV-associated chains. DRB1 had the most TCR associations and HLA-C the fewest, a later analysis found, with rates varying by HLA locus. TRBV6-2, TRBV6-3 and some other V segments were unresolvable in 87-base-pair reads.

This chain uses TRBV7-9 with TRBJ1-5; D might be TRBD1 (6 bases). Input material: PBMCs. The receptor comes from a man between 18 and 29 years old in good health and CMV-seronegative. CDR3 bases: TGTGCCAGCAGCTTAGGGCATAACAGGGCTCAGCCCCAGCATTTT. This translates into CASSLGHNRAQPQHF.